This TCR beta chain was obtained from a study of shared clonotypes between healthy human individuals. The naive CD8 subset, CD45RO-negative cells positively selected for CCR7, excluded terminally differentiated effector memory CD45RA+ cells. The CDR3 is 14 residues long. Trimming stripped 8 bases from V and 2 bases from J, with 16 bases between. Germline values: CDR1 SQVTM, CDR2 ANQGSEA. Per the authors' pipeline: Junction-only immunoSEQ data arrived without quality scores, meaning filtering differed. Profiled with immunoSEQ multiplex PCR; TCRdb holds only in-frame clones, not every one. V and J calls and clone size are given by that table; D and trimming were obtained from the DNA. The repertoire includes about 2.1 million clones, about 92% of them detected once, and 1.7% sits in the top ten. This clone was picked up one time.

This rearrangement joins TRBV29-1 to TRBJ1-3, with D uncertain. The sequencing input was naive CD8+ T cells from PBMCs. This receptor was identified in a man between 18 and 29 years old in good health. Some clones in this sample may be carry-over from other donors' samples. CDR3 loop: CSISTVGPGNTIYF. In DNA form, the CDR3 reads TGCAGCATCTCGACCGTCGGCCCTGGAAACACCATATATTTT.